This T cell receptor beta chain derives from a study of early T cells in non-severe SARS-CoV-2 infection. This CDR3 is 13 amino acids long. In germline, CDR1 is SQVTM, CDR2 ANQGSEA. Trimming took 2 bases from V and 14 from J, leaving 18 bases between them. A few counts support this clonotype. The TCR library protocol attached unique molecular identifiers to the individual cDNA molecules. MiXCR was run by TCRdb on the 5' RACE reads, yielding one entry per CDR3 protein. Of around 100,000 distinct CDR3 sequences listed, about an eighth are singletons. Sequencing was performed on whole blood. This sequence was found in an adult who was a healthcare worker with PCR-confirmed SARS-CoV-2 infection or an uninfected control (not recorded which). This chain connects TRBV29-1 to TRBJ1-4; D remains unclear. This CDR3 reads CSVERGQLNELFF. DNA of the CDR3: TGCAGCGTTGAACGGGGTCAACTGAACGAGCTGTTTTTT.